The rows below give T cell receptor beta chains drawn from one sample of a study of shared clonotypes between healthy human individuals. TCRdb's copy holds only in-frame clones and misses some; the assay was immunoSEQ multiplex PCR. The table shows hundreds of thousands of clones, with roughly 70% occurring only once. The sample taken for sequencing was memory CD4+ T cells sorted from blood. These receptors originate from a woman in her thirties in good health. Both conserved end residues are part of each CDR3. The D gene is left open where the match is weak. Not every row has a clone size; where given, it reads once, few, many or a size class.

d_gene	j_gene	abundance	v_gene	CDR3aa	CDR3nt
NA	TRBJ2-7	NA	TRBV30	CAWSTGGVGEQYF	TGTGCCTGGAGTACAGGTGGAGTCGGGGAGCAGTACTTC
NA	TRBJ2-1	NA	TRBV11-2	CASSSLGYNEQFF	TGTGCCAGCAGCTCCCTCGGCTACAATGAGCAGTTCTTC
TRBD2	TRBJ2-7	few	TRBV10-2	CASTYAIAGEYEQYF	TGCGCCAGCACCTACGCTATAGCGGGAGAGTACGAGCAGTACTTC
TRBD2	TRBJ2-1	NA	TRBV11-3	CASSLTLGTSGSNEQFF	TGTGCCAGCAGCTTAACCCTCGGGACTAGCGGGAGCAATGAGCAGTTCTTC
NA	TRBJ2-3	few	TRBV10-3	CAISHGTMVGDTQYF	TGTGCCATCAGCCACGGGACAATGGTAGGAGATACGCAGTATTTT
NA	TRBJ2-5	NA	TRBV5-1	CASSSSQGVEQTQYF	TGCGCCAGCAGCTCGTCACAGGGCGTGGAGCAGACCCAGTACTTC
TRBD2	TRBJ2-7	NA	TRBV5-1	CASRGAGGYEQYF	TGCGCCAGCAGAGGTGCGGGGGGCTACGAGCAGTACTTC
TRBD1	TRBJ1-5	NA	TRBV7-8	CASSKQGIHSNQPQHF	TGTGCCAGCAGCAAACAGGGGATACACAGCAATCAGCCCCAGCATTTT
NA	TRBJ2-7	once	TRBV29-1	CSAPSLAGPPYEQYF	TGCAGCGCTCCCTCACTGGCAGGGCCCCCCTACGAGCAGTACTTC
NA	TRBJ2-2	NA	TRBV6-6	CASKKGSSGELFF	TGTGCCAGCAAGAAGGGGAGCAGCGGGGAGCTGTTTTTT
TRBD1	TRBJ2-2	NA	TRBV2	CASRGTGAAGELFF	TGTGCCAGCAGGGGGACAGGGGCGGCCGGGGAGCTGTTTTTT
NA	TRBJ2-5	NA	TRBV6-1	CASSEEGHRSYGETQYF	TGTGCCAGCAGTGAAGAGGGCCACCGGTCATACGGAGAGACCCAGTACTTC
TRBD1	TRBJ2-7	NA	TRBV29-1	CSVEKGQGAREQYF	TGCAGCGTTGAGAAGGGACAGGGGGCGAGGGAGCAGTACTTC
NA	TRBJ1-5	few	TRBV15	CATSRSRGTGQPQHF	TGTGCCACCAGCAGATCCCGAGGCACAGGTCAGCCCCAGCATTTT
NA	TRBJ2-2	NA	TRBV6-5	CASVGPNTGELFF	TGTGCCAGCGTGGGTCCGAACACCGGGGAGCTGTTTTTT
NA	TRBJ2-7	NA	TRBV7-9	CASSSSNGYEQYF	TGTGCCAGCAGCTCCTCAAACGGCTACGAGCAGTACTTC
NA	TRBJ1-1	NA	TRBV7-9	CATQAATTTEAFF	TGTGCCACCCAGGCGGCCACCACGACTGAAGCTTTCTTT
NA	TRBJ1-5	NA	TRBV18	CASSPDSNQPQHF	TGTGCCAGCTCACCGGACAGCAATCAGCCCCAGCATTTT
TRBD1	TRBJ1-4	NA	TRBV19	CASNPGQGASTNEKLFF	TGTGCCAGTAACCCGGGACAGGGGGCATCGACTAATGAAAAACTGTTTTTT
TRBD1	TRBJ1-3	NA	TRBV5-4	CASSPDRASSGNTIYF	TGTGCCAGCAGCCCAGACAGGGCATCCTCTGGAAACACCATATATTTT
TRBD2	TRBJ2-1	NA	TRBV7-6	CASTDVAGGRSEQFF	TGTGCCAGCACTGACGTTGCGGGAGGGCGTAGTGAGCAGTTCTTC
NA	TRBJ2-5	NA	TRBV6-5	CASSLYQETQYF	TGTGCCAGCAGTTTGTACCAAGAGACCCAGTACTTC
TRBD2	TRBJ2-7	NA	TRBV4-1	CASSQAGLAGVPKSYEQYF	TGCGCCAGCAGCCAAGCTGGACTAGCGGGAGTCCCCAAGAGTTACGAGCAGTACTTC
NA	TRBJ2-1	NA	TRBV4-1	CASSQGRQSTGNEQFF	TGCGCCAGCAGCCAAGGACGACAGTCGACGGGCAATGAGCAGTTCTTC
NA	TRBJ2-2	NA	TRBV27	CASTHIAGGTGELFF	TGTGCCAGCACCCATATAGCAGGGGGGACCGGGGAGCTGTTTTTT
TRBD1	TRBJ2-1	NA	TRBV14	CASEGQGHNEQFF	TGTGCCAGCGAGGGACAGGGTCACAATGAGCAGTTCTTC
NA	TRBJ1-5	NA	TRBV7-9	CASSSGQSNQPQHF	TGTGCCAGCAGCAGCGGACAGAGCAATCAGCCCCAGCATTTT
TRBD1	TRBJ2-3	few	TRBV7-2	CASSGGTGVHTDTQYF	TGTGCCAGCAGTGGTGGGACAGGGGTTCACACAGATACGCAGTATTTT
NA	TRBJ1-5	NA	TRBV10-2	CASSEVDGNQPQHF	TGCGCCAGCAGTGAGGTAGACGGCAATCAGCCCCAGCATTTT
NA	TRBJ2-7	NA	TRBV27	CASSRVSGGQSSGEQYF	TGTGCCAGCAGTCGGGTCTCGGGGGGCCAATCTTCTGGCGAGCAGTACTTC
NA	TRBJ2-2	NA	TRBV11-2	CASSLVVSRTANTGELFF	TGTGCCAGCAGCTTAGTGGTTTCCAGGACAGCGAACACCGGGGAGCTGTTTTTT
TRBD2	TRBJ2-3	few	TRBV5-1	CASSLVAGDTQYF	TGCGCCAGCAGCTTAGTAGCGGGAGATACGCAGTATTTT
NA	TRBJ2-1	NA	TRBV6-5	CASSWAGNNEQFF	TGTGCCAGCAGTTGGGCAGGTAACAATGAGCAGTTCTTC
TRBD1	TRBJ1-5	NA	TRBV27	CASSLNRGNQPQHF	TGTGCCAGCAGTCTAAACAGGGGAAATCAGCCCCAGCATTTT
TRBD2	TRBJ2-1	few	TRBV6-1	CATRWTSGIYNEQFF	TGTGCCACCCGCTGGACTAGCGGGATATACAATGAGCAGTTCTTC
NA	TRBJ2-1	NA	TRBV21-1	CASSKLGTRFSYNEQFF	TGTGCCAGCAGCAAACTTGGGACCAGATTTTCCTACAATGAGCAGTTCTTC